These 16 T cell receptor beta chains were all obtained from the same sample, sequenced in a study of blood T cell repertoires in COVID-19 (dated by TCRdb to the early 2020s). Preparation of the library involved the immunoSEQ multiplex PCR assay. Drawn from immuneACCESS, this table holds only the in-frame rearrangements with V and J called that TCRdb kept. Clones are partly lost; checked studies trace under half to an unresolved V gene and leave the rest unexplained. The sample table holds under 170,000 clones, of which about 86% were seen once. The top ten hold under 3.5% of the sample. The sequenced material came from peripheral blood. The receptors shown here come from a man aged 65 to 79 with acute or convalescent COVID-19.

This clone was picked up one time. The CDR3 bases are TGTGCCACCAGCAGAGATAACAGGGTGGAGACCCAGTACTTC. The encoded protein is CATSRDNRVETQYF. The chain employs TRBV15 and TRBJ2-5; a weak D match, TRBD1 (6 bases). From germline, CDR1 is LNHNV and CDR2 YYDKDF (reference sequence). This CDR3 has 14 amino acids. The V gene lost 0 bases and the J gene lost 5 bases, with 10 bases spanning the gap.

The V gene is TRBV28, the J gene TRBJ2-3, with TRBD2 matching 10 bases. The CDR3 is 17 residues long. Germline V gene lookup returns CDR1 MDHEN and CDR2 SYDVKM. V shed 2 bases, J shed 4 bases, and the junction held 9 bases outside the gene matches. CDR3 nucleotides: TGTGCCAGCAGTTTACCTCTAGCGGGAGTCCCCGCAGATACGCAGTATTTT. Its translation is CASSLPLAGVPADTQYF.

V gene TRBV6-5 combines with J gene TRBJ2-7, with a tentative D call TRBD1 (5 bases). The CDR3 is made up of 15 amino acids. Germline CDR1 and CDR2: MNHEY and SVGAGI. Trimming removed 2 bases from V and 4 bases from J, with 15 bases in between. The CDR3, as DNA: TGTGCCAGCAGTTACGGACACGCTCCCCCTTACGAGCAGTACTTC. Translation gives CASSYGHAPPYEQYF.

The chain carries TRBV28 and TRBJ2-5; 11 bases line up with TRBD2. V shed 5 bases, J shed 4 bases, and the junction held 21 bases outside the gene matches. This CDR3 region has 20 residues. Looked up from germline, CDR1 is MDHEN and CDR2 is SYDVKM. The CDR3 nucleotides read TGTGCCAGCAGTGATAGCACCTCTCCGGGACTAGCGGAGGGCCGAGAGACCCAGTACTTC. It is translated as CASSDSTSPGLAEGRETQYF.

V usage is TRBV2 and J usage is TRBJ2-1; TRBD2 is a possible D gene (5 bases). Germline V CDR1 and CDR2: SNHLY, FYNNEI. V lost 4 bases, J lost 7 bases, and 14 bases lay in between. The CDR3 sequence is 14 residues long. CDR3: CASSGPSRGNEQFF. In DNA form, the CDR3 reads TGTGCCAGCAGTGGGCCTAGCCGGGGTAATGAGCAGTTCTTC.

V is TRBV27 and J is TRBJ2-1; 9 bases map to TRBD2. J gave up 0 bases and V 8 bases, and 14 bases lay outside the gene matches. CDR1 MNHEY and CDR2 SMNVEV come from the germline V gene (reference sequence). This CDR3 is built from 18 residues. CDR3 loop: CASQGRAGGTFSYNEQFF. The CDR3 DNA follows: TGTGCCAGCCAAGGCAGGGCGGGAGGGACCTTCTCCTACAATGAGCAGTTCTTC.

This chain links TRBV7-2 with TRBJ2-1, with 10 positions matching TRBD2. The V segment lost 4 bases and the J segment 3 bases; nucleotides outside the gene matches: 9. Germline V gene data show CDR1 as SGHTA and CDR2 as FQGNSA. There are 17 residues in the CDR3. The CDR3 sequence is CASSSRTSGGNYNEQFF. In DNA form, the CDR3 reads TGTGCCAGCAGCTCGAGGACTAGCGGAGGGAACTACAATGAGCAGTTCTTC.

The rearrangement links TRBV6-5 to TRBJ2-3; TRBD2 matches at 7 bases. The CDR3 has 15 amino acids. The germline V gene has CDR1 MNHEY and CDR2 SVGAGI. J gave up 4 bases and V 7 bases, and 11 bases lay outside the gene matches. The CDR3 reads CASTISAGVPDTQYF. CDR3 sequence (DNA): TGTGCCAGCACGATCTCGGCGGGAGTGCCAGATACGCAGTATTTT.

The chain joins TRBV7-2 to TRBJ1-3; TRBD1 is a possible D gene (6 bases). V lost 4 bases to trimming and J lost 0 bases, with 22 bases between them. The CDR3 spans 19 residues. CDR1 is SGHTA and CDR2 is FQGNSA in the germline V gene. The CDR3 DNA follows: TGTGCCAGCAGCTACAACCAACCCCAGACAGGTAGCTCTGGAAACACCATATATTTT. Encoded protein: CASSYNQPQTGSSGNTIYF.

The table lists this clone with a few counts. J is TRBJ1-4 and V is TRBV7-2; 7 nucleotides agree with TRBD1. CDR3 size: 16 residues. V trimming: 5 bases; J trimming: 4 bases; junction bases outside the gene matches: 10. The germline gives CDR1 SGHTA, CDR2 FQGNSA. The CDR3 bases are TGTGCCAGCAGCACCGACAGGGTTTCGTATAATGAAAAACTGTTTTTT. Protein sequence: CASSTDRVSYNEKLFF.

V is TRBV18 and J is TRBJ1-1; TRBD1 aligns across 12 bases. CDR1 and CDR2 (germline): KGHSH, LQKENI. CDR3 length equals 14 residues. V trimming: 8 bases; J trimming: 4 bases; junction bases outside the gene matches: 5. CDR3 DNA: TGTGCCAGCAAGGGACAGGGGGCGTCCACTGAAGCTTTCTTT. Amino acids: CASKGQGASTEAFF.

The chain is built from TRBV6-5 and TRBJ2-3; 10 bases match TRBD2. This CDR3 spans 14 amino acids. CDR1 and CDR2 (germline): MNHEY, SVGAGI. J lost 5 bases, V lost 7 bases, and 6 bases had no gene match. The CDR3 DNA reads TGTGCCAGCATAGGAGTAGCGGGAGGAGATACGCAGTATTTT. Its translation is CASIGVAGGDTQYF.

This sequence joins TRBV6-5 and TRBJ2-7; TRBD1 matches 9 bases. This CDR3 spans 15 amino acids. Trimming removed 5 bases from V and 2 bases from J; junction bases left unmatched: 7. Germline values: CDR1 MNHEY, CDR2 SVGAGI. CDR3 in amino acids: CASSPGTGLTYEQYF. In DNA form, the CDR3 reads TGTGCCAGCAGTCCCGGGACAGGGCTCACCTACGAGCAGTACTTC.

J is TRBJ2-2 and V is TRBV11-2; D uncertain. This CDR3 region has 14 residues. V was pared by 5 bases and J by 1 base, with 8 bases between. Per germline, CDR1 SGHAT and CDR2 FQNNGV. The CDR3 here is CASSRSGNTGELFF. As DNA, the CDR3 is TGTGCCAGCAGCCGCTCAGGGAACACCGGGGAGCTGTTTTTT.

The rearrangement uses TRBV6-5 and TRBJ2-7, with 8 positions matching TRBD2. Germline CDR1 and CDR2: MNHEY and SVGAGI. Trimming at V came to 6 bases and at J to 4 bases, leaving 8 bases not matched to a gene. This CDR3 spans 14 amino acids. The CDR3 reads CASRLLAEGYEQYF. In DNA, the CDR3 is TGTGCCAGCAGATTACTAGCGGAGGGGTACGAGCAGTACTTC.

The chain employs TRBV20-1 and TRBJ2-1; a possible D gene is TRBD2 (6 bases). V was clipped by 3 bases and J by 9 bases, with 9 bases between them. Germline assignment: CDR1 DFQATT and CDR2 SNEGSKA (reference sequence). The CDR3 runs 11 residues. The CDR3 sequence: CSARRGGEQFF. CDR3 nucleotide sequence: TGCAGTGCTAGGCGGGGTGGTGAGCAGTTCTTC.